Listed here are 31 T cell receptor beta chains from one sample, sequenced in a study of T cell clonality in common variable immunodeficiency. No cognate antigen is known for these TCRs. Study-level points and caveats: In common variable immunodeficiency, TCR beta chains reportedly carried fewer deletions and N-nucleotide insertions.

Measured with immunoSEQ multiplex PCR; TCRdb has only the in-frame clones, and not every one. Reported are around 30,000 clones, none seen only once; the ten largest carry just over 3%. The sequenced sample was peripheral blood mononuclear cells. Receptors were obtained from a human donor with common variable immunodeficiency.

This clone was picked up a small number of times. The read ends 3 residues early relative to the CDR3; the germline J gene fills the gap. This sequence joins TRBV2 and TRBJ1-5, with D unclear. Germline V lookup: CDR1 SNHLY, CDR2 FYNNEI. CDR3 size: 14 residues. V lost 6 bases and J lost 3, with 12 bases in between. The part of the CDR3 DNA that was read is TGTGCCAGCAGCCTAGTACCCCCCAATCAGCCC. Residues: CASSLVPPNQP. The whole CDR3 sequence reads CASSLVPPNQPQHF.

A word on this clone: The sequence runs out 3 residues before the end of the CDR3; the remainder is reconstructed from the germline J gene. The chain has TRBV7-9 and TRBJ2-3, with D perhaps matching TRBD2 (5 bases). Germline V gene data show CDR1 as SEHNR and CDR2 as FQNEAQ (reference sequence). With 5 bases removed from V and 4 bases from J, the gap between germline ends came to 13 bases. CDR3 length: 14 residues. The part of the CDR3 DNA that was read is TGTGCCAGCAGCCCTCGCGGGTTCGCAGATACG. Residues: CASSPRGFADT. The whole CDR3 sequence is CASSPRGFADTQYF.

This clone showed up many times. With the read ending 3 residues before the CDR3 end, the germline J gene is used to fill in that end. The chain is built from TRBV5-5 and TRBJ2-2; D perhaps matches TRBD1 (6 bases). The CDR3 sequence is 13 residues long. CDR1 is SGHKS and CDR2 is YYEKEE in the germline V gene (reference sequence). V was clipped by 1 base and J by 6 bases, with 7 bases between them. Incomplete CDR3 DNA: TGTGCCAGCAGCTTGTCAGGGGCCGGGGAG. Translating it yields CASSLSGAGE. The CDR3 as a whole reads CASSLSGAGELFF.

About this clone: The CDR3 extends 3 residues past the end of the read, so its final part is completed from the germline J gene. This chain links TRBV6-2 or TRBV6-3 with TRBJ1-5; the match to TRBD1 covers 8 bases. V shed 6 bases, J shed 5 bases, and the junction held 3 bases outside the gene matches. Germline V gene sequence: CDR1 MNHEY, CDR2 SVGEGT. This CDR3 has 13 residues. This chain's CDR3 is CASRQGVYQPQHF. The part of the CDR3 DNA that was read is TGTGCCAGCAGACAGGGGGTGTATCAGCCC.

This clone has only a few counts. The covered CDR3 bases are TGTGCCAGCAGTGTTCCTTACTCTGGAAACACC. It specifies CASSVPYSGNT. The complete CDR3 protein is CASSVPYSGNTIYF. V gene TRBV6-1 combines with J gene TRBJ1-3, with no clear D. With the read ending 3 residues before the CDR3 end, the germline J gene is used to fill in that end. Germline V gives CDR1 MNHNS, CDR2 SASEGT. Deletions cut 4 bases from V and 0 bases from J, with 7 bases between. The CDR3 sequence is 14 residues long.

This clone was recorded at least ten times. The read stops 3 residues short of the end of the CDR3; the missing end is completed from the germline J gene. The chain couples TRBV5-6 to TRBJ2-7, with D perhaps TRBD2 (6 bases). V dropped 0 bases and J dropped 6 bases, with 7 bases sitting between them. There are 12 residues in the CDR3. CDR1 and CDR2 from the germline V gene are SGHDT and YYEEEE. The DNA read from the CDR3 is TGTGCCAGCAGCTTGGTGGGGGGCGAG. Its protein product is CASSLVGGE. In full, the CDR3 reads CASSLVGGEQYF. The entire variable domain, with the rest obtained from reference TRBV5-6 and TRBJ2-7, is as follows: DAGVTQSPTHLIKTRGQQVTLRCSPKSGHDTVSWYQQALGQGPQFIFQYYEEEERQRGNFPDRFSGHQFPNYSSELNVNALLLGDSALYLCASSLVGGEQYFGPGTRLTVT.

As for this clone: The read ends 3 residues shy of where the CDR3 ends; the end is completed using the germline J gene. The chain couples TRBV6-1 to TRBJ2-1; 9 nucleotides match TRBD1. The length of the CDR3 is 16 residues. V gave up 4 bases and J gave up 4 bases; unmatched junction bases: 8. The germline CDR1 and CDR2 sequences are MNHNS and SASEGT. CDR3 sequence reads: CASSVVWTGVYNEQFF. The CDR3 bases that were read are TGTGCCAGCAGTGTGGTCTGGACAGGGGTTTACAATGAG.

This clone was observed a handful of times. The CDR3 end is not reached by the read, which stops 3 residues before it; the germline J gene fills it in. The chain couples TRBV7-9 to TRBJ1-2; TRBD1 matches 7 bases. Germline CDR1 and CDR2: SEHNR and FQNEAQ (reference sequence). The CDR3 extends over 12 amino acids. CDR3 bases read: TGTGCCAGCAGCCGGGACAGCCGGGGC. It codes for CASSRDSRG. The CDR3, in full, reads CASSRDSRGYTF.

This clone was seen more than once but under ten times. The CDR3 is CASSYPSGGAYEQYF. The covered CDR3 bases are TGTGCCAGCAGTTACCCTAGCGGAGGGGCCTACGAG. The chain uses TRBV6-2 or TRBV6-3 and TRBJ2-7; 7 bases match TRBD2. The read gets to within 3 residues of the CDR3 end, and the germline J gene fills in the rest. The V gene end was trimmed by 2 bases and the J gene end by 2 bases; junction bases not matched to a gene: 6. The CDR3 runs to 15 residues. CDR1 and CDR2 from the germline V gene are MNHEY and SVGEGT.

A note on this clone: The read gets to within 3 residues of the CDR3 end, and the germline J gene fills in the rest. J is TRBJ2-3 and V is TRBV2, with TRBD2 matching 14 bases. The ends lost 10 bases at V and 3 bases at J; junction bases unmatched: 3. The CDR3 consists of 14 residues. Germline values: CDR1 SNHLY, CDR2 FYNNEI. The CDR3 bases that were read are TGTGCCACTAGACTAGCGGGGGGGACAGATACG. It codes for CATRLAGGTDT. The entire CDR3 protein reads CATRLAGGTDTQYF.

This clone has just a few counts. The sequenced CDR3 bases are TGTGCCAGCTGTCCGGGACAAACCTACAATGAG. As protein: CASCPGQTYNE. The full CDR3 sequence reads CASCPGQTYNEQFF. V gene TRBV7-9 combines with J gene TRBJ2-1, with a possible D match to TRBD1 (6 bases). The missing CDR3 end, 3 residues past where the read stops, is filled in from the germline J gene. CDR3 length equals 14 residues. Trimming cost V 8 bases and J 2 bases, with 13 bases left between them. Germline V lookup: CDR1 SEHNR, CDR2 FQNEAQ (reference sequence).

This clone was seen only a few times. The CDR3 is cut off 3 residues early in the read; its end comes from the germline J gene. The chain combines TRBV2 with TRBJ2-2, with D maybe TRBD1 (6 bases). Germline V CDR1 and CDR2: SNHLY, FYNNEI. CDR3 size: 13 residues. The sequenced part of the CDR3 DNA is TGTGCCAGCAGTGAAGATGTAGGGGGACAG. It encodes CASSEDVGGQ. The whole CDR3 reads CASSEDVGGQLFF.

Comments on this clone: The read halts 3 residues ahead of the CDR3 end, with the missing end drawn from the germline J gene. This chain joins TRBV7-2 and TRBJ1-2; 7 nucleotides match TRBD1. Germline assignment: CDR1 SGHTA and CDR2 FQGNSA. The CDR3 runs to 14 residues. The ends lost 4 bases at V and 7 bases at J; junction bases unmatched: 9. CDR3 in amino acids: CASSSQGGGGGYTF. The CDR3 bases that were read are TGTGCCAGCAGCTCCCAGGGGGGCGGCGGTGGC. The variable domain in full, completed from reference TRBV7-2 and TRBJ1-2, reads GAGVSQSPSNKVTEKGKDVELRCDPISGHTALYWYRQSLGQGLEFLIYFQGNSAPDKSGLPSDRFSAERTGGSVSTLTIQRTQQEDSAVYLCASSSQGGGGGYTFGSGTRLTVV.

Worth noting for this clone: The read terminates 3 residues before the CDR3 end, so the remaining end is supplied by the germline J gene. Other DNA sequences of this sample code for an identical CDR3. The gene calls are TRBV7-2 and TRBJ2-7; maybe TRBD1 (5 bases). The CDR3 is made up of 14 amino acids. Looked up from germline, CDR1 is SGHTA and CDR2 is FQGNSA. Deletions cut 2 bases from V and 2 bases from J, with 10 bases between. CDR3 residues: CASSLRTGAYEQYF. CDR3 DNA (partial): TGTGCCAGCAGCTTACGTACAGGAGCCTACGAG.

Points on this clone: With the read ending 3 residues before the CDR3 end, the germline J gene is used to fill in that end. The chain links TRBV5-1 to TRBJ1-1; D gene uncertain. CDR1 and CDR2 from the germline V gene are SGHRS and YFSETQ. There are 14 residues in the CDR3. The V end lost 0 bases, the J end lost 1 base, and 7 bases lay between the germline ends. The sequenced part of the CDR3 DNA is TGCGCCAGCAGCTTGGACAGTCAGAACACTGAA. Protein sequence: CASSLDSQNTE. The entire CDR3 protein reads CASSLDSQNTEAFF.

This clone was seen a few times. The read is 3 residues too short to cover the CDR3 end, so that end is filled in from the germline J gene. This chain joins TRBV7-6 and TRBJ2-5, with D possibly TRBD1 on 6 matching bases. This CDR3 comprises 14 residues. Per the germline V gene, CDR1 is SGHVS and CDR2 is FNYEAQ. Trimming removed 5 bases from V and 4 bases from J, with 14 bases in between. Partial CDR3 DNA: TGTGCCAGCAGCCTTGGACGAGGGGGAGAGACC. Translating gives CASSLGRGGET. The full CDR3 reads CASSLGRGGETQYF.

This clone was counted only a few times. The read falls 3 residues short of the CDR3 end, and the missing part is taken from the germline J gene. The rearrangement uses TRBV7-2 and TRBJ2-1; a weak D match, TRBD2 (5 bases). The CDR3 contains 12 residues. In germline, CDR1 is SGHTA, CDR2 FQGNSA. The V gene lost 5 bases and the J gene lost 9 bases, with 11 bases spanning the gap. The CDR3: CASSPLVGEQFF. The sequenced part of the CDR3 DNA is TGTGCCAGCAGCCCACTAGTCGGTGAG.

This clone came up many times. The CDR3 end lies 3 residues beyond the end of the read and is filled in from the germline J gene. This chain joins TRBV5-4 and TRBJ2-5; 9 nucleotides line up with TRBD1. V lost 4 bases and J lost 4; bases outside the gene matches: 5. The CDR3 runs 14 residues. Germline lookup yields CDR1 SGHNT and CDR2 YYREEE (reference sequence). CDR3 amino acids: CASSPADRGETQYF. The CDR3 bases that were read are TGTGCCAGCAGCCCGGCGGACAGGGGAGAGACC.

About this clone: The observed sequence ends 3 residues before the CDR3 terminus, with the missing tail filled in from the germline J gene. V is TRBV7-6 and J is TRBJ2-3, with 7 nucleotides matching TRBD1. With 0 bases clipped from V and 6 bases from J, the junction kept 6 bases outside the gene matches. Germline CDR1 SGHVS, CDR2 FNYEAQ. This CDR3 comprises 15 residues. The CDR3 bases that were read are TGTGCCAGCAGCTTAGCGAGAGGGGGCAGGGATACG. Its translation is CASSLARGGRDT. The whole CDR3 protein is CASSLARGGRDTQYF.

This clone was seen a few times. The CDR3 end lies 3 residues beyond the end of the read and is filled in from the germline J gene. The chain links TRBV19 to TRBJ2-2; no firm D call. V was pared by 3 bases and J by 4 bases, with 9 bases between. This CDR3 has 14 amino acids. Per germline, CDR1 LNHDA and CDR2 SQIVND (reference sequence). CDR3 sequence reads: CASSMLLSTGELFF. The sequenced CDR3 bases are TGTGCCAGTAGTATGCTCCTTAGCACCGGGGAG.

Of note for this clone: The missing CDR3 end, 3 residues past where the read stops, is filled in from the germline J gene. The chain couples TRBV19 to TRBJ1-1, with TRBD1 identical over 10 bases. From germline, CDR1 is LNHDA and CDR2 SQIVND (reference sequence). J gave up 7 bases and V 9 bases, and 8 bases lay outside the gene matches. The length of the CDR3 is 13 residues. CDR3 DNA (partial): TGTGCCAGCAGGACAGGGGGGATGTTTGAA. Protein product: CASRTGGMFE. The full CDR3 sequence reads CASRTGGMFEAFF.

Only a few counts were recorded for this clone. The chain's CDR3 is CASSPRTSGGFNEQFF. The CDR3 DNA, read in part, is TGTGCCAGCTCACCCAGGACTAGCGGGGGTTTCAATGAG. The rearrangement joins TRBV18 to TRBJ2-1, with TRBD2 identical over 13 bases. The CDR3 end falls 3 residues outside the read, so it is completed with the germline J gene. Germline assignment: CDR1 KGHSH and CDR2 LQKENI. This CDR3 is built from 16 residues. The junction had 5 bases not matched to a gene; V was cut back by 3 bases and J by 6 bases.

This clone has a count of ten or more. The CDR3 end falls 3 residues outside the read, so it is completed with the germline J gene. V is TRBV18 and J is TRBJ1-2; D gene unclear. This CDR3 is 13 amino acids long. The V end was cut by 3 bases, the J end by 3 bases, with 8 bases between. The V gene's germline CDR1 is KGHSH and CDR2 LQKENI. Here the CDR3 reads CASSPDQDYGYTF. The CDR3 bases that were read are TGTGCCAGCTCACCTGACCAGGACTATGGC.

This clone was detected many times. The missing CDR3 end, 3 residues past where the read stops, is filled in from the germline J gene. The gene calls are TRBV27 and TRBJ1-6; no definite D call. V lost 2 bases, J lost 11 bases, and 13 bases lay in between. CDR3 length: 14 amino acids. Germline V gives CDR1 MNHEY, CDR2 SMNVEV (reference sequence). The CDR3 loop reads CASSLNSPKAPLHF. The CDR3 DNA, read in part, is TGTGCCAGCAGTTTAAACAGTCCCAAGGCACCC.

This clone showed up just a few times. Here the CDR3 reads CAWSISGKQPQHF. The part of the CDR3 DNA that was read is TGTGCCTGGAGTATTTCAGGGAAACAGCCC. The chain carries TRBV30 and TRBJ1-5, with a possible D match to TRBD1 (5 bases). The CDR3 is cut off 3 residues early in the read; its end comes from the germline J gene. Per germline, CDR1 GTSNPN and CDR2 SVGIG (reference sequence). The CDR3 is 13 residues long. V shed 2 bases and J shed 7 bases, with 12 bases lying between them.

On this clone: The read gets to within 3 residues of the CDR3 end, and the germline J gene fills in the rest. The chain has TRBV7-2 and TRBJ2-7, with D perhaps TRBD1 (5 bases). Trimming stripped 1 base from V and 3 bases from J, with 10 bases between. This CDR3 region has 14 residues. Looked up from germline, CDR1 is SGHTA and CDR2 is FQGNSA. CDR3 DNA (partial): TGTGCCAGCAGCTTAGACCTGGACAACTACGAG. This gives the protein CASSLDLDNYE. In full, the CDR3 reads CASSLDLDNYEQYF.

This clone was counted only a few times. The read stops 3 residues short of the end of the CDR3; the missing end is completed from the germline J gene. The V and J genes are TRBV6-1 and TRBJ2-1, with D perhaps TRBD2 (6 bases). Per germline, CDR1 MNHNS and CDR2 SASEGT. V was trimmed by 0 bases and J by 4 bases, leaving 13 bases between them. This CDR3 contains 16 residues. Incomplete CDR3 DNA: TGTGCCAGCAGTGAAGCGCTGAGCGGGTCTTACAATGAG. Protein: CASSEALSGSYNE. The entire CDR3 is CASSEALSGSYNEQFF.

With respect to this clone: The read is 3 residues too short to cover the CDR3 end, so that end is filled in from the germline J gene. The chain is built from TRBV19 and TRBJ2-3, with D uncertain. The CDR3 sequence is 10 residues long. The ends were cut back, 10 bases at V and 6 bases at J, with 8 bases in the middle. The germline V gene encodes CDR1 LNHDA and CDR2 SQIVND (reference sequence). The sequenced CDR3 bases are TGTGCCATCAAGCCGGATACG. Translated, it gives CAIKPDT. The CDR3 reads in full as CAIKPDTQYF. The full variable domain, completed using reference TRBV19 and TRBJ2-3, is DGGITQSPKYLFRKEGQNVTLSCEQNLNHDAMYWYRQDPGQGLRLIYYSQIVNDFQKGDIAEGYSVSREKKESFPLTVTSAQKNPTAFYLCAIKPDTQYFGPGTRLTVL.

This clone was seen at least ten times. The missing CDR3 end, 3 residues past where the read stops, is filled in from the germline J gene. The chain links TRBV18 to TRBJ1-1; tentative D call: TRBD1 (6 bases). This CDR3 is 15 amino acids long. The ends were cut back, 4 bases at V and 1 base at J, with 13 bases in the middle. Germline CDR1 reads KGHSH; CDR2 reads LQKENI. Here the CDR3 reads CASSLQGTGNTEAFF. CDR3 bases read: TGTGCCAGCTCACTACAGGGAACGGGGAACACTGAA.

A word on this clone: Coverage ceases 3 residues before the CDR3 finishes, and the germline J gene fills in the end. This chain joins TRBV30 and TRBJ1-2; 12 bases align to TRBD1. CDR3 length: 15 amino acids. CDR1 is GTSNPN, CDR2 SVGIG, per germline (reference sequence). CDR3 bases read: TGTGCCTGGAGTTTTACGGGACAGGGGGCGCGAGGC. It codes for CAWSFTGQGARG. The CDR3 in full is CAWSFTGQGARGYTF.

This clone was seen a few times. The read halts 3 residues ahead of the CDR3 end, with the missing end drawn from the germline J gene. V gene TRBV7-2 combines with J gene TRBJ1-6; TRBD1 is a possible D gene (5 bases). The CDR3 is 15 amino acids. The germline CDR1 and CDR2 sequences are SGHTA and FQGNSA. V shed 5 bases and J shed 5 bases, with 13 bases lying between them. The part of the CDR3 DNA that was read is TGTGCCAGCAGCCCCAGGGAAAGAAATAATTCACCC. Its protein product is CASSPRERNNSP. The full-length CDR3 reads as CASSPRERNNSPLHF.